A single sample is the source of the 7 T cell receptor beta chains below, sequenced in a study of blood T cell repertoires in COVID-19 (TCRdb year 2020). Library preparation was by the immunoSEQ multiplex PCR assay. In TCRdb, the immuneACCESS table is reduced to in-frame sequences with V and J assigned. These tables do not hold every clone; where another copy was compared, an unresolved V gene accounts for under half, and the others remain unexplained. The sample table shows 120,000 to 150,000 clones, and around nine tenths are seen once. Roughly 1.6% of the sample rests with the top ten. The material sequenced was peripheral blood. The receptor source for this set is a human donor in a cohort sampled during active COVID-19.

The V and J genes are TRBV18 and TRBJ2-5, with 12 positions matching TRBD1. The CDR3 has 17 residues. Germline values: CDR1 KGHSH, CDR2 LQKENI. J was trimmed by 1 base and V by 4 bases; bases with no gene match: 7. For the CDR3, the DNA is TGTGCCAGCTCACTTACCGGGACAGGGGGCCCCCAAGAGACCCAGTACTTC. Its translation: CASSLTGTGGPQETQYF.

This rearrangement joins TRBV7-2 to TRBJ2-2; D may be TRBD2 (5 bases). The CDR3 has 16 amino acids. Germline lookup yields CDR1 SGHTA and CDR2 FQGNSA. The V and J ends lost 0 bases and 0 bases respectively, with 8 bases between them. CDR3 sequence reads: CASSLAAGSNTGELFF. The DNA for the CDR3 is TGTGCCAGCAGCTTAGCGGCGGGCTCGAACACCGGGGAGCTGTTTTTT.

The V gene is TRBV19, the J gene TRBJ2-7; 8 nucleotides agree with TRBD1. The germline V gene encodes CDR1 LNHDA and CDR2 SQIVND (reference sequence). The CDR3 extends over 14 amino acids. J was trimmed by 3 bases and V by 4 bases; bases with no gene match: 5. CDR3 coding DNA: TGTGCCAGTAGTAGTGGGACAGGAGACTACGAGCAGTACTTC. This gives the protein CASSSGTGDYEQYF.

The chain joins TRBV18 to TRBJ1-2; D may be TRBD1 (5 bases). Germline CDR1 reads KGHSH; CDR2 reads LQKENI. This CDR3 is 15 amino acids long. The V end was cut by 0 bases, the J end by 4 bases, with 12 bases between. In DNA form, the CDR3 reads TGTGCCAGCTCACCACCGGGGCCGATGGGCTATGGCTACACCTTC. It is translated as CASSPPGPMGYGYTF.

V and J are TRBV2 and TRBJ1-2; 11 nucleotides match TRBD1. Trimming cost V 2 bases and J 7 bases; bases outside gene matches: 6. There are 15 residues in the CDR3. Germline V gene data show CDR1 as SNHLY and CDR2 as FYNNEI. The CDR3 region is CASSEMDRGRGGYTF. The CDR3 nucleotides read TGTGCCAGCAGTGAAATGGACAGGGGGCGAGGTGGCTACACCTTC. The complete variable domain, with remaining parts taken from reference TRBV2 and TRBJ1-2, reads EPEVTQTPSHQVTQMGQEVILRCVPISNHLYFYWYRQILGQKVEFLVSFYNNEISEKSEIFDDQFSVERPDGSNFTLKIRSTKLEDSAMYFCASSEMDRGRGGYTFGSGTRLTVV.

V gene TRBV5-8 combines with J gene TRBJ1-1; D may be TRBD1 (6 bases). The CDR3 consists of 15 residues. Germline V gene lookup returns CDR1 SGHTS and CDR2 YDEGEE. V lost 0 bases and J lost 1, with 10 bases in between. DNA of the CDR3: TGTGCCAGCAGCTTGGGGTACAGGGCGAACACTGAAGCTTTCTTT. This translates into CASSLGYRANTEAFF.

The chain is built from TRBV7-9 and TRBJ1-3, with 10 bases lining up with TRBD1. The germline CDR1 and CDR2 sequences are SEHNR and FQNEAQ (reference sequence). The V gene end was trimmed by 5 bases and the J gene end by 0 bases; junction bases not matched to a gene: 4. The CDR3 length is 16 residues. CDR3 sequence reads: CASSRGQGSSGNTIYF. The DNA for the CDR3 is TGTGCCAGCAGCCGGGGACAGGGGAGCTCTGGAAACACCATATATTTT.